These 32 T cell receptor beta chains originate from one sample sequenced in a study of T cells in Graves' hyperthyroidism and ophthalmopathy. The investigators amplified TCR beta CDR3 regions from RNA transcripts. An initial round of RT-PCR targeting the TCR CDR3 relied on the HTBI primer set. TCRdb redid the calling of the multiplex PCR reads with MiXCR, one entry per CDR3 protein. Among approximately 330,000 distinct CDR3 sequences listed, 21% were seen once. Material: blood. The receptors were gathered from a woman between 50 and 59 years old with Graves' hyperthyroidism.

This clonotype was counted between two and nine times. The CDR3 spells CASSPQPGLSYEQYF. In nucleotides, the CDR3 is TGTGCCAGCAGCCCGCAACCGGGCCTGTCCTACGAGCAGTACTTC. V is TRBV3-1 and J is TRBJ2-7, with D hard to call. The CDR3 consists of 15 residues. From germline, CDR1 is LGHDT and CDR2 YNNKEL (reference sequence). Trimming took 4 bases from V and 1 from J, leaving 14 bases between them.

The genes are TRBV3-1 and TRBJ2-7; no reliable D call. The CDR3 extends over 13 amino acids. Germline CDR1 and CDR2: LGHDT and YNNKEL (reference sequence). Trimming pared 0 bases from V and 5 bases from J, leaving 8 bases between. CDR3 amino acids: CASSQDLPDEQYF. CDR3 nucleotide sequence: TGTGCCAGCAGCCAAGATCTCCCCGACGAGCAGTACTTC.

This clonotype was recorded a few times. The genes are TRBV7-9 and TRBJ1-6; a possible D gene is TRBD1 (6 bases). V lost 3 bases to trimming and J lost 7 bases, with 13 bases between them. This CDR3 comprises 15 residues. Germline CDR1 SEHNR, CDR2 FQNEAQ (reference sequence). CDR3 DNA: TGTGCCAGCAGCTTCACGACAGGAGACAATTCACCCCTCCACTTT. This codes for CASSFTTGDNSPLHF.

This clonotype has ten or more counts. The CDR3: CASSQGRSEQFF. The CDR3 DNA follows: TGTGCCAGCAGCCAGGGCAGGTCTGAGCAGTTCTTC. This chain links TRBV3-1 with TRBJ2-1; D not resolved. The CDR3 is 12 amino acids. V was cut by 3 bases and J by 9 bases, with 9 bases left in between. CDR1 and CDR2 (germline): LGHDT, YNNKEL (reference sequence).

This clonotype occurred many times. V gene TRBV4-1 combines with J gene TRBJ2-7, with 9 bases that match TRBD1. Germline CDR1 MGHRA, CDR2 YSYEKL. The CDR3 covers 17 residues. V shed 2 bases, J shed 2 bases, and the junction held 10 bases outside the gene matches. CDR3 bases: TGCGCCAGCAGCCAAAGCCCCCCCTGGGACAGGGCCTACGAGCAGTACTTC. Its translation is CASSQSPPWDRAYEQYF.

V gene TRBV29-1 combines with J gene TRBJ2-1; 8 bases map to TRBD1. CDR3 length: 15 residues. Per the germline V gene, CDR1 is SQVTM and CDR2 is ANQGSEA. V trimming: 5 bases; J trimming: 0 bases; junction bases outside the gene matches: 6. The CDR3, as DNA: TGCAGCGTTTCCATGGACAGGGTCTCCTACAATGAGCAGTTCTTC. The encoded protein is CSVSMDRVSYNEQFF.

This clonotype was seen repeatedly, ten times or more. The V and J genes are TRBV3-1 and TRBJ1-6, with TRBD1 matching over 9 bases. The CDR3 has 14 amino acids. The V and J ends lost 6 bases and 7 bases, in that order; junction bases with no gene match: 4. In germline, CDR1 is LGHDT, CDR2 YNNKEL (reference sequence). CDR3 DNA: TGTGCCAGCAGACAGGGACAGGGAAATTCACCCCTCCACTTT. Its translation: CASRQGQGNSPLHF.

This clonotype showed up many times. This rearrangement joins TRBV30 to TRBJ1-2; TRBD1 aligns across 7 bases. This CDR3 comprises 11 residues. After removal of 4 bases from V and 6 bases from J, the junction contained 2 bases not matched to a gene. CDR1 and CDR2 from the germline V gene are GTSNPN and SVGIG (reference sequence). The chain's CDR3 is CAWTGGNGYTF. The CDR3 DNA sequence: TGTGCCTGGACAGGGGGGAATGGCTACACCTTC.

This clonotype was counted between two and nine times. The gene calls are TRBV2 and TRBJ2-3; possible D gene TRBD2, 5 bases. Germline V gene data show CDR1 as SNHLY and CDR2 as FYNNEI. This CDR3 is built from 14 residues. Trimming took off 8 bases at V and 6 bases at J, with 18 bases between the two ends. The CDR3 loop is CASQNEGVGDTQYF. The CDR3 DNA is TGTGCCAGCCAAAACGAGGGAGTAGGTGATACGCAGTATTTT. The full variable domain, its missing parts supplied by reference TRBV2 and TRBJ2-3, is EPEVTQTPSHQVTQMGQEVILRCVPISNHLYFYWYRQILGQKVEFLVSFYNNEISEKSEIFDDQFSVERPDGSNFTLKIRSTKLEDSAMYFCASQNEGVGDTQYFGPGTRLTVL.

This clonotype was counted only a few times. The chain carries TRBV5-1 and TRBJ2-5, with D unresolved. Germline CDR1 reads SGHRS; CDR2 reads YFSETQ. Trimming removed 1 base from V and 5 bases from J, with 6 bases in between. The CDR3 loop spans 12 amino acids. CDR3 protein: CASSLSYETQYF. In DNA form, the CDR3 reads TGCGCCAGCAGCTTGTCTTATGAGACCCAGTACTTC.

This chain connects TRBV2 to TRBJ1-2; 9 bases agree with TRBD1. After removal of 5 bases from V and 3 bases from J, the junction contained 4 bases not matched to a gene. Germline V CDR1 and CDR2: SNHLY, FYNNEI. The CDR3 length is 14 residues. CDR3 in DNA: TGTGCCAGCAGTCGGACAGGGGACGACTATGGCTACACCTTC. It codes for CASSRTGDDYGYTF.

This clonotype was observed a handful of times. The rearrangement uses TRBV5-1 and TRBJ1-6, with no clear D. V was trimmed by 2 bases and J by 4 bases, leaving 10 bases between them. This CDR3 region has 15 residues. Germline V gives CDR1 SGHRS, CDR2 YFSETQ. The CDR3 loop reads CASSFGALYNSPLHF. The CDR3 bases are TGCGCCAGCAGCTTCGGTGCCCTTTATAATTCACCCCTCCACTTT.

This clonotype came up a few times. The V and J genes are TRBV6-4 and TRBJ1-2, with no clear D. CDR1 is MRHNA, CDR2 SNTAGT, per germline. This CDR3 comprises 14 residues. V lost 2 bases and J 3 bases, leaving 10 bases between the germline ends. The CDR3 loop is CASSDDTLDYGYTF. The CDR3 DNA sequence: TGTGCCAGCAGTGACGACACTTTGGACTATGGCTACACCTTC.

The chain carries TRBV18 and TRBJ1-2, with D unclear. Germline values: CDR1 KGHSH, CDR2 LQKENI. The CDR3 is 15 residues long. Trimming cost V 1 base and J 0 bases, with 9 bases left between them. Here the CDR3 DNA reads TGTGCCAGCTCACCACTGGGAGAGGCTAACTATGGCTACACCTTC. It codes for CASSPLGEANYGYTF. Based on the CDR3 plus reference TRBV18 and TRBJ1-2, the full variable domain is NAGVMQNPRHLVRRRGQEARLRCSPMKGHSHVYWYRQLPEEGLKFMVYLQKENIIDESGMPKERFSAEFPKEGPSILRIQQVVRGDSAAYFCASSPLGEANYGYTFGSGTRLTVV.

The V call is TRBV20-1, the J call TRBJ2-3; 16 bases match TRBD2. Germline CDR1 and CDR2: DFQATT and SNEGSKA (reference sequence). Trimming at V came to 7 bases and at J to 4 bases, leaving 11 bases not matched to a gene. The CDR3 sequence is 17 residues long. This chain's CDR3 is CSGEGTSGRASADTQYF. The CDR3 DNA reads TGCAGTGGGGAGGGGACTAGCGGGAGGGCCTCGGCAGATACGCAGTATTTT.

This clonotype has a single count. This rearrangement joins TRBV5-1 to TRBJ1-2; tentatively, D is TRBD1 (6 bases). V lost 4 bases, J lost 4 bases, and 14 bases lay in between. From germline, CDR1 is SGHRS and CDR2 YFSETQ. This CDR3 is 14 amino acids long. This CDR3 reads CASSRDMSFYGYTF. CDR3 in DNA: TGCGCCAGCAGCCGGGACATGAGCTTCTATGGCTACACCTTC.

This clonotype occurred many times. This chain joins TRBV28 and TRBJ1-1; D may be TRBD1 (5 bases). V lost 7 bases and J lost 0, with 12 bases in between. CDR3 length: 14 amino acids. CDR1 MDHEN and CDR2 SYDVKM come from the germline V gene. The CDR3 DNA sequence: TGTGCCAGCACCCAGGGACCCCTGAACACTGAAGCTTTCTTT. Protein: CASTQGPLNTEAFF.

This clonotype was seen a handful of times. The chain recombines TRBV19 with TRBJ1-1; D gene uncertain. This CDR3 region has 13 residues. Deletions cut 5 bases from V and 1 base from J, with 8 bases between. Germline assignment: CDR1 LNHDA and CDR2 SQIVND (reference sequence). CDR3 residues: CASSATRNTEAFF. In DNA form, the CDR3 reads TGTGCCAGTAGTGCGACAAGGAACACTGAAGCTTTCTTT.

In this sample, this clonotype turned up many times. The chain uses TRBV7-6 and TRBJ2-3, with unresolved D. This CDR3 comprises 14 residues. The germline CDR1 and CDR2 sequences are SGHVS and FNYEAQ. Trimming stripped 3 bases from V and 0 bases from J, with 7 bases between. This chain's CDR3 is CASSLQTSTDTQYF. The CDR3, as DNA: TGTGCCAGCAGCTTGCAGACTAGCACAGATACGCAGTATTTT.

The chain uses TRBV28 and TRBJ1-1, with D maybe TRBD1 (5 bases). Trimming pared 8 bases from V and 1 base from J, leaving 17 bases between. Germline V gene data show CDR1 as MDHEN and CDR2 as SYDVKM. The CDR3 is 15 residues long. CDR3 region: CASGGGGSGNTEAFF. The CDR3 DNA reads TGTGCCAGCGGGGGGGGGGGGTCTGGGAACACTGAAGCTTTCTTT.

The V gene is TRBV7-9, the J gene TRBJ2-3; D possibly corresponds to TRBD1 (5 bases). The germline V and J ends were trimmed by 3 bases and 1 base, with 8 bases remaining between them. The CDR3 runs 14 residues. Germline CDR1 reads SEHNR; CDR2 reads FQNEAQ (reference sequence). DNA of the CDR3: TGTGCCAGCAGCTTCTTAGGGGGCACAGATACGCAGTATTTT. Its translation is CASSFLGGTDTQYF. Full variable domain (outside the CDR3, taken from reference TRBV7-9 and TRBJ2-3): DTGVSQNPRHKITKRGQNVTFRCDPISEHNRLYWYRQTLGQGPEFLTYFQNEAQLEKSRLLSDRFSAERPKGSFSTLEIQRTEQGDSAMYLCASSFLGGTDTQYFGPGTRLTVL.

This clonotype appeared many times. The chain couples TRBV12-3 or TRBV12-4 to TRBJ1-1; D remains ambiguous. This CDR3 spans 12 amino acids. Trimming shortened V by 3 bases and J by 6 bases, and 8 bases separated the two germline ends. The CDR3 spells CASSFPFAEAFF. CDR3 sequence (DNA): TGTGCCAGCAGTTTTCCCTTCGCTGAAGCTTTCTTT.

This clonotype was seen once. This may come from a read error, since a much larger clone is one base off. The J gene is TRBJ1-2, the V gene TRBV27, with D perhaps TRBD1 (5 bases). The CDR3 consists of 15 residues. The V gene's germline CDR1 is MNHEY and CDR2 SMNVEV (reference sequence). CDR3 amino acids: CASSLEGMTLYGYAF. In DNA form, the CDR3 reads TGTGCCAGCAGTTTGGAGGGGATGACCCTCTATGGCTACGCCTTC.

In its sample, this clonotype was seen a few times. V usage is TRBV7-8 and J usage is TRBJ2-4; the D is unclear. The V gene's germline CDR1 is SGHVS and CDR2 FQNEAQ. Trimming stripped 1 base from V and 0 bases from J, with 10 bases between. CDR3 size: 16 residues. The CDR3, as DNA: TGTGCCAGCAGCTTAGACGGGCTTCTAGCCAAAAACATTCAGTACTTC. The encoded protein is CASSLDGLLAKNIQYF.

This clonotype was counted many times. The chain uses TRBV27 and TRBJ1-1, with D tentatively TRBD1 (6 bases). The length of the CDR3 is 16 residues. In germline, CDR1 is MNHEY, CDR2 SMNVEV (reference sequence). Trimming shortened V by 0 bases and J by 3 bases, and 14 bases separated the two germline ends. CDR3 bases: TGTGCCAGCAGTTTATCGGGGGGGCGGAGGGACACTGAAGCTTTCTTT. Its translation: CASSLSGGRRDTEAFF.

The chain employs TRBV7-9 and TRBJ2-2; 8 bases match TRBD1. The CDR3 has 16 residues. Germline loops: CDR1 SEHNR, CDR2 FQNEAQ (reference sequence). With V trimmed by 7 bases and J by 2 bases, 9 bases remained unmatched. The chain's CDR3 is CASTVQTGGNTGELFF. CDR3 DNA sequence: TGTGCCAGCACCGTTCAAACAGGGGGAAACACCGGGGAGCTGTTTTTT.

In this sample, this clonotype turned up many times. The V call is TRBV28, the J call TRBJ2-5, with 14 bases identical to TRBD2. V trimming: 3 bases; J trimming: 5 bases; junction bases outside the gene matches: 5. Per germline, CDR1 MDHEN and CDR2 SYDVKM. This CDR3 contains 16 residues. CDR3 bases: TGTGCCAGCAGTTTCAGACTAGCGGGAGGGCCTGAGACCCAGTACTTC. As protein: CASSFRLAGGPETQYF.

This clonotype was detected ten times or more. This chain uses TRBV5-1 with TRBJ1-2, with 9 bases that match TRBD1. V lost 0 bases, J lost 4 bases, and 7 bases stayed unmatched. This CDR3 is 16 amino acids long. The germline V gene has CDR1 SGHRS and CDR2 YFSETQ. CDR3 bases: TGCGCCAGCAGCTTGGCCCCCACAGGGGGCTCCTATGGCTACACCTTC. It encodes CASSLAPTGGSYGYTF.

This clonotype showed up just a few times. The chain employs TRBV6-1 and TRBJ2-2; D remains ambiguous. Deletions cut 8 bases from V and 0 bases from J, with 10 bases between. The CDR3 extends over 14 amino acids. Germline values: CDR1 MNHNS, CDR2 SASEGT. The CDR3 DNA is TGTGCCAGCGCTTTTGTACCGAACACCGGGGAGCTGTTTTTT. Its protein is CASAFVPNTGELFF.

The V and J genes are TRBV5-1 and TRBJ1-2; 7 bases fit TRBD1. The germline V gene has CDR1 SGHRS and CDR2 YFSETQ. V shed 4 bases and J 6 bases; nucleotides not matched to a gene: 12. The CDR3 loop spans 15 amino acids. The CDR3 here is CASSQPGQKRDGYTF. The CDR3 nucleotides are TGCGCCAGCAGCCAGCCGGGACAGAAACGGGATGGCTACACCTTC.

This clonotype has just a few counts. This chain connects TRBV27 to TRBJ2-7; 8 bases are a match to TRBD1. The CDR3 has 13 amino acids. V shed 2 bases, J shed 5 bases, and the junction held 2 bases outside the gene matches. CDR1 is MNHEY and CDR2 is SMNVEV in the germline V gene (reference sequence). In nucleotides, the CDR3 is TGTGCCAGCAGTTTACAGGGGGCCCACGAGCAGTACTTC. It codes for CASSLQGAHEQYF.

The chain is built from TRBV9 and TRBJ2-1; 8 nucleotides align to TRBD1. Trimming at V came to 0 bases and at J to 5 bases, leaving 1 base not matched to a gene. The germline CDR1 and CDR2 sequences are SGDLS and YYNGEE. The CDR3 contains 14 residues. The CDR3 sequence: CASSVEQGDNEQFF. In nucleotides, the CDR3 is TGTGCCAGCAGCGTAGAACAGGGGGACAATGAGCAGTTCTTC.